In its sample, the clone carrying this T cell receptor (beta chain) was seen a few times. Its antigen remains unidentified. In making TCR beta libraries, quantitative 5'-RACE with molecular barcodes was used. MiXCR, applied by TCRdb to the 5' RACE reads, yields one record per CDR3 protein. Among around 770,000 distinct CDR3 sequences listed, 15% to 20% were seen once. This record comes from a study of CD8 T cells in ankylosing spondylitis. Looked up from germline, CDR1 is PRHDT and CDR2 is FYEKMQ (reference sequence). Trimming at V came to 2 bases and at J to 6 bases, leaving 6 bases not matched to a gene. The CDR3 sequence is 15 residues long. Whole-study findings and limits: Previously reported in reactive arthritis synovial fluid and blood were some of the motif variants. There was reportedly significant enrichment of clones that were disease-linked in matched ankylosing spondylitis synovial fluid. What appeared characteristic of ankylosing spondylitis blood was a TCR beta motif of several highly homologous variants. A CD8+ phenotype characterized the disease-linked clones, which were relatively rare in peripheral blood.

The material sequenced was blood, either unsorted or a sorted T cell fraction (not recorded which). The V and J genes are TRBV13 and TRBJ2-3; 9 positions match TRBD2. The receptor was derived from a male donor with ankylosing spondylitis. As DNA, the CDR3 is TGTGCCAGCAGCTTAAGAGCGGGGGGAAGCGATACGCAGTATTTT. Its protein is CASSLRAGGSDTQYF.